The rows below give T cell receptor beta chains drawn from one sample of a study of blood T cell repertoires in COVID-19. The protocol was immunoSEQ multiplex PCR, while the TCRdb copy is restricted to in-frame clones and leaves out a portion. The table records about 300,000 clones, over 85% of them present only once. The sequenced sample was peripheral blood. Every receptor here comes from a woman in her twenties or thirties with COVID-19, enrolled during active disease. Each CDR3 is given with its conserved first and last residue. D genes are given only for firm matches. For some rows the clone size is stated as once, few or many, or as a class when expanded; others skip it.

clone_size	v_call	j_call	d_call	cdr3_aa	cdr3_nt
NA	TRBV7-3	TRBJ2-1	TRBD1	CASSLESGTGGYNEQFF	TGTGCCAGCAGCTTAGAGTCAGGGACAGGGGGATACAATGAGCAGTTCTTC
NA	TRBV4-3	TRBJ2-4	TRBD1	CASSHARQGANIQYF	TGCGCCAGCAGCCATGCCCGACAGGGGGCAAACATTCAGTACTTC
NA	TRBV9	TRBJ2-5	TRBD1	CASSSGTVQETQYF	TGTGCCAGCAGCTCTGGGACAGTCCAAGAGACCCAGTACTTC
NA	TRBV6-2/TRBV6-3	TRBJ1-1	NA	CASSQGGGHTEAFF	TGTGCCAGCAGTCAGGGAGGGGGGCACACTGAAGCTTTCTTT
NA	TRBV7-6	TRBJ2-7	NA	CASSRVGGDQEEQYF	TGTGCCAGCAGCCGCGTGGGCGGGGACCAGGAGGAGCAGTACTTC
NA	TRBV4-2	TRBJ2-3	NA	CASSQENRVDTQYF	TGTGCCAGCAGCCAAGAAAACAGGGTAGATACGCAGTATTTT
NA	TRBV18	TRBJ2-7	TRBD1	CASSGLLDRGTSYEQYF	TGTGCCAGCTCCGGTCTATTGGACAGGGGTACTTCCTACGAGCAGTACTTC
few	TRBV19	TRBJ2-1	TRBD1	CASSIVEQGARYNEQFF	TGTGCCAGTAGTATAGTTGAACAGGGGGCGAGGTACAATGAGCAGTTCTTC
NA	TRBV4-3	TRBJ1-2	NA	CASSHTRNHGYTF	TGCGCCAGCAGCCACACGAGGAATCATGGCTACACCTTC
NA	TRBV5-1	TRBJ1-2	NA	CASSFGSYGYTF	TGCGCCAGCAGCTTTGGCAGTTATGGCTACACCTTC
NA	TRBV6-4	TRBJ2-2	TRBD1	CASSRQGDTGELFF	TGTGCCAGCAGTCGACAGGGGGACACCGGGGAGCTGTTTTTT
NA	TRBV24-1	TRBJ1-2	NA	CATSDPSRGYGYTF	TGTGCCACCAGTGACCCCTCGCGGGGGTATGGCTACACCTTC
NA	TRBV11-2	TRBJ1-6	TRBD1	CASSPDRGAAPLHF	TGTGCCAGCAGCCCAGACAGGGGGGCGGCACCCCTCCACTTT
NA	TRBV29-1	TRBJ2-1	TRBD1	CSTLRDRDYDEQFF	TGCAGCACCCTGCGGGACAGGGATTATGATGAGCAGTTCTTC
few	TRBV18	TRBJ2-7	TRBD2	CASSLKPGLGREQYF	TGTGCCAGCTCACTTAAACCGGGACTAGGACGCGAGCAGTACTTC
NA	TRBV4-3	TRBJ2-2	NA	CASSLAVRTGELFF	TGCGCCAGCAGCCTAGCGGTCCGCACCGGGGAGCTGTTTTTT
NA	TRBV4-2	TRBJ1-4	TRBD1	CASSQGTGEGEKLFF	TGTGCCAGCAGCCAAGGGACAGGGGAAGGTGAAAAACTGTTTTTT
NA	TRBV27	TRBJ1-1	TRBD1	CASSLSGAGGNTEAFF	TGTGCCAGCAGTTTATCAGGGGCAGGGGGGAACACTGAAGCTTTCTTT
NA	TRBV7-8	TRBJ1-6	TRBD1	CASSSGGQAENSPLHF	TGTGCCAGCAGCTCAGGGGGACAGGCAGAGAATTCACCCCTCCACTTT
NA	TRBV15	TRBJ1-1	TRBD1	CATSRVRTGANTEAFF	TGTGCCACCAGCAGAGTGCGGACAGGGGCGAACACTGAAGCTTTCTTT
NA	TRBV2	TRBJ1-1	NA	CASTEGVVTEAFF	TGTGCCAGCACCGAGGGGGTCGTCACTGAAGCTTTCTTT
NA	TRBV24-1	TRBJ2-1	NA	CATSDGQKPYNEQFF	TGTGCCACCAGTGATGGTCAGAAACCTTACAATGAGCAGTTCTTC
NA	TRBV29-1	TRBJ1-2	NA	CSVVFDYGYTF	TGCAGCGTTGTGTTCGACTATGGCTACACCTTC
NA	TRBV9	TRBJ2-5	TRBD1	CASSAQTGGQETQYF	TGTGCCAGCAGCGCACAGACAGGGGGCCAAGAGACCCAGTACTTC
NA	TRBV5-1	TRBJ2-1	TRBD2	CASTGTRANEQFF	TGCGCCAGCACCGGGACTAGGGCCAATGAGCAGTTCTTC
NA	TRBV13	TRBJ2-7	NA	CASSLGLISSKQYF	TGTGCCAGCAGCTTAGGCCTAATAAGTAGCAAGCAGTACTTC
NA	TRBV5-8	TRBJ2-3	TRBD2	CASSYSGGPTDTQYF	TGTGCCAGCAGCTACAGCGGGGGGCCCACGGATACGCAGTATTTT
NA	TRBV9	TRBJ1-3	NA	CASSEEGRTGNTIYF	TGTGCCAGCAGCGAGGAGGGGCGTACTGGAAACACCATATATTTT
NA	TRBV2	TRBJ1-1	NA	CASREGITEAFF	TGTGCCAGCAGGGAGGGGATAACTGAAGCTTTCTTT
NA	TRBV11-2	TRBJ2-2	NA	CASSSSHTGELFF	TGTGCCAGCAGCTCTAGCCACACCGGGGAGCTGTTTTTT
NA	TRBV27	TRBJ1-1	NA	CASSLAYNMNTEAFF	TGTGCCAGCAGCTTAGCTTATAACATGAACACTGAAGCTTTCTTT
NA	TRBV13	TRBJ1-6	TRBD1	CASSWDGTVNSPLHF	TGTGCCAGCAGCTGGGACGGGACAGTTAATTCACCCCTCCACTTT
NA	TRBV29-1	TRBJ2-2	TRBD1	CSVMGQFTGELFF	TGCAGCGTTATGGGACAGTTCACCGGGGAGCTGTTTTTT
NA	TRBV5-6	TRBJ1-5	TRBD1	CASSHTGDQPQHF	TGTGCCAGCAGCCATACAGGGGATCAGCCCCAGCATTTT
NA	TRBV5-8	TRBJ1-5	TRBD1	CASSYGQGEGQPQHF	TGTGCCAGCAGCTATGGACAGGGGGAGGGTCAGCCCCAGCATTTT
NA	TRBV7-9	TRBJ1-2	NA	CASSFVETNYGYTF	TGTGCCAGCAGCTTTGTCGAGACTAACTATGGCTACACCTTC
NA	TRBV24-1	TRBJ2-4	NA	CATSDDLERAGENIQYF	TGTGCCACCAGTGATGATTTAGAGCGGGCGGGCGAAAACATTCAGTACTTC
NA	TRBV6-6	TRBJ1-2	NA	CASSYQGQVVYGYTF	TGTGCCAGCAGTTACCAGGGACAAGTAGTTTATGGCTACACCTTC
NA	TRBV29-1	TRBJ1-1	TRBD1	CSVPGGAGTEAFF	TGCAGCGTTCCAGGGGGCGCGGGCACTGAAGCTTTCTTT
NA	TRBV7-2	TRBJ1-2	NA	CASSPRGNYGYTF	TGTGCCAGCAGCCCAAGGGGTAACTATGGCTACACCTTC
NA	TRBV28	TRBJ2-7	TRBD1	CASRSGTGVPYEQYF	TGTGCCAGCAGATCAGGAACAGGGGTTCCCTACGAGCAGTACTTC